These 9 T cell receptor beta chains came from one sample sequenced in a study of response to subunit inactivated influenza vaccine. TCRdb analysed the RT-PCR reads with MiXCR anew, one entry per CDR3 protein. Of 550,000 to 800,000 distinct CDR3 sequences detected, approximately 15% appear once; the ten largest clones hold 5.5% to 7%. Sequencing was performed on PBMCs from blood, taken about 14 days before vaccination. These receptors were obtained from a man aged 50-60 years who received an inactivated influenza vaccine.

There are a few counts of this clonotype. The J gene is TRBJ2-4, the V gene TRBV7-9; D might be TRBD1 (5 bases). Between the trimmed V and J ends, which lost 1 base and 15 bases, there was a span of 13 bases. Germline CDR1 reads SEHNR; CDR2 reads FQNEAQ (reference sequence). The CDR3 consists of 12 residues. This chain's CDR3 is CASSLDQGMWYF. Written as DNA, the CDR3 is TGTGCCAGCAGCTTAGATCAGGGAATGTGGTACTTC.

This clonotype came up many times. The genes are TRBV29-1 and TRBJ2-2, with 10 bases identical to TRBD2. The CDR3 runs to 16 residues. J was trimmed by 0 bases and V by 6 bases; bases with no gene match: 7. CDR1 and CDR2 (germline): SQVTM, ANQGSEA. CDR3 residues: CSVHLSGRSNTGELFF. Here the CDR3 DNA reads TGCAGCGTCCACCTTAGCGGGAGGTCGAACACCGGGGAGCTGTTTTTT.

This clonotype was observed a handful of times. The genes are TRBV18 and TRBJ1-1; D is ambiguous. CDR1 and CDR2 (germline): KGHSH, LQKENI. This CDR3 has 15 amino acids. Trimming pared 0 bases from V and 1 base from J, leaving 9 bases between. This chain's CDR3 is CASSPPRPKNTEAFF. CDR3 DNA: TGTGCCAGCTCACCACCGCGGCCGAAGAACACTGAAGCTTTCTTT.

In its sample, this clonotype was seen a few times. This chain connects TRBV10-3 to TRBJ2-5, with D hard to call. The CDR3 has 14 amino acids. V was cut by 4 bases and J by 3 bases, with 12 bases left in between. The germline CDR1 and CDR2 sequences are ENHRY and SYGVKD. The CDR3 DNA reads as TGTGCCATCAGTGTCCGGCATGGTGAAGAGACCCAGTACTTC. Amino acid sequence: CAISVRHGEETQYF.

This clonotype has more than one count but fewer than ten. The chain employs TRBV11-3 and TRBJ2-1, with D tentatively TRBD2 (5 bases). The CDR3 is made up of 13 amino acids. From germline, CDR1 is SGHNT and CDR2 YENEEA. V was clipped by 3 bases and J by 8 bases, with 11 bases between them. The CDR3 protein is CASSFGVLDEQFF. The CDR3 coding sequence is TGTGCCAGCAGCTTCGGGGTTTTGGATGAGCAGTTCTTC.

V gene TRBV19 combines with J gene TRBJ2-1, with D unclear. This CDR3 spans 15 amino acids. Trimming cost V 0 bases and J 4 bases, with 10 bases left between them. CDR1 is LNHDA and CDR2 is SQIVND in the germline V gene (reference sequence). CDR3 nucleotides: TGTGCCAGTAGTATAGATAGTCCAAAGTACAATGAGCAGTTCTTC. Protein product: CASSIDSPKYNEQFF. Variable domain in full (rest from reference TRBV19 and TRBJ2-1): DGGITQSPKYLFRKEGQNVTLSCEQNLNHDAMYWYRQDPGQGLRLIYYSQIVNDFQKGDIAEGYSVSREKKESFPLTVTSAQKNPTAFYLCASSIDSPKYNEQFFGPGTRLTVL.

This clonotype has only a few counts. V gene TRBV6-1 combines with J gene TRBJ1-1; possible D gene TRBD1, 5 bases. Germline V CDR1 and CDR2: MNHNS, SASEGT. The CDR3 covers 16 residues. V lost 5 bases and J lost 4, with 20 bases in between. In DNA form, the CDR3 reads TGTGCCAGCAGTACCCGGGGAGGGAAGGGGTTCACTGAAGCTTTCTTT. Amino acid sequence: CASSTRGGKGFTEAFF.

The gene calls are TRBV3-1 and TRBJ2-3, with 8 bases fitting TRBD2. There are 15 residues in the CDR3. The ends lost 1 base at V and 5 bases at J; junction bases unmatched: 5. Germline V lookup: CDR1 LGHDT, CDR2 YNNKEL (reference sequence). The CDR3 bases are TGTGCCAGCAGCCAAGGTGGGACTAGGGAAGATACGCAGTATTTT. Its translation is CASSQGGTREDTQYF.

The CDR3 region has the DNA TGTGCCAGCAGCTCCGACGCCTACAATGAGCAGTTCTTC. It encodes CASSSDAYNEQFF. V usage is TRBV7-3 and J usage is TRBJ2-1; D is uncertain. Deletions cut 4 bases from V and 2 bases from J, with 6 bases between. This CDR3 contains 13 residues. Germline CDR1 is SGHTA and CDR2 is FQGTGA.